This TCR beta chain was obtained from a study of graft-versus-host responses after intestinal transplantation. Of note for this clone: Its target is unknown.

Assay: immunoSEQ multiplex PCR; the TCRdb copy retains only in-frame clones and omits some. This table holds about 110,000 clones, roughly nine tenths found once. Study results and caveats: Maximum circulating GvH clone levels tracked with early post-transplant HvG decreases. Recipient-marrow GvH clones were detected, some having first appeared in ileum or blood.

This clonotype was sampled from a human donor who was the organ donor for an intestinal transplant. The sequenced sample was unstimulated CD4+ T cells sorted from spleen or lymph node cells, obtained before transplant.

The CDR3 nucleotides read TGCAACTTCAGGGAGGGGGGGTGGAATGAGCAGTTCTTC. It codes for CNFREGGWNEQFF. The chain recombines TRBV29-1 with TRBJ2-1, with TRBD2 as a possible D gene (7 bases). Germline lookup yields CDR1 SQVTM and CDR2 ANQGSEA. There are 13 residues in the CDR3.